This T cell receptor beta chain was found in a study of CD4 T cells in relation to SARS-CoV-2 and coronaviruses. Study-level information: TCR beta CDR3s were sequenced after roughly 10-day antigen culture of PBMCs. General study points: This crossreactivity analysis covered spike protein alone, no other viral proteins.

As for this clone: Its antigen is not identified.

Method: immunoSEQ multiplex PCR; TCRdb's copy keeps in-frame clones and lacks some. Here the sample spans 10,000 to 15,000 clones, approximately 82% being singletons. CD4+ T cells from unexposed donors were obtained before the COVID-19 pandemic (2011-2018). The cells were cultured for over eight days before CD4+ T cells were isolated. Testing used SARS-CoV-2 S/N and four cold-coronavirus spikes on unexposed-donor CD4+ T cells, cells permitting. The germline V and J ends were trimmed by 2 bases and 7 bases, with 8 bases remaining between them. This CDR3 has 13 amino acids. CDR1 is MGHRA and CDR2 is YSYEKL in the germline V gene.

The sequenced sample was CD4+ T cells from PBMCs, cultured in vitro. This sequence was found in a human donor in good health. V usage is TRBV4-1 and J usage is TRBJ2-2, with no clear D. In DNA form, the CDR3 reads TGCGCCAGCAGCCAACCCCTGGGCGGGGAGCTGTTTTTT. Residues: CASSQPLGGELFF.